Described below is a single T cell receptor (beta chain) sequence and its context. The data originate from a study of blood T cell repertoires in COVID-19. Study background: Donors in the United States, Italy and Spain gave samples during acute or convalescent COVID-19. Sample material is recorded as cDNA or gDNA derived from T cells, B-cell-depleted T cells, or PBMCs.

As processed by the authors: The authors estimated nucleated cell counts from reference gene primer amplification. Clones were read by immunoSEQ multiplex PCR, and TCRdb kept only the in-frame ones, dropping some. V and J calls and clone size are as listed in that table; D and trimming were resolved from the DNA. This sample carries 140,000 to 150,000 clones, 75% to 85% of them seen once, and the ten largest clones take 8% to 9%. This CDR3 comprises 14 residues. V was clipped by 3 bases and J by 1 base, with 9 bases between them. Germline V gene lookup returns CDR1 SGHVS and CDR2 FQNEAQ. Material for sequencing was peripheral blood. This sequence joins TRBV7-8 and TRBJ1-1; D is perhaps TRBD1 (6 bases). The sequence was collected from a human donor with acute or convalescent COVID-19. The donor label of this sample is uncertain. The CDR3 loop is CASSLTGQNTEAFF. The CDR3 DNA reads TGTGCCAGCAGCTTGACAGGACAGAACACTGAAGCTTTCTTT.